This is a list of T cell receptor beta chains from one sample in a study of shared T cell receptors in the human thymus. Produced via immunoSEQ multiplex PCR; TCRdb's table is partial and in-frame only. The sample has approximately 660,000 clones, approximately 88% seen once. In addition, the sample was reused for a study of human thymus T cells.

The specimen was thymocytes. The source of these receptors is a boy younger than two with a congenital heart defect. The CDR3 runs from the conserved cysteine through the conserved F or W. The D gene is left open where the match is weak. Size is omitted from some rows. Given values are once, few, many or a class for expanded clones.

j_call,clone_size,d_call,v_call,cdr3_nt,cdr3_aa
TRBJ2-7,NA,TRBD2,TRBV14,TGTGCCAGCAGCCAAGGAGACGAGCAGCGGGGCTCCTACGAGCAGTACTTC,CASSQGDEQRGSYEQYF
TRBJ1-5,NA,NA,TRBV19,TGTGCCAGTAGTATAGATCCCTGGGGGGGACAGCCCCAGCATTTT,CASSIDPWGGQPQHF
TRBJ1-2,NA,NA,TRBV7-2,TGTGCCAGCAGCTTAGCTGGGCCAGGGCGAGATGTGGGCAACTATGGCTACACCTTC,CASSLAGPGRDVGNYGYTF
TRBJ1-5,once,NA,TRBV7-9,TGTGCCAGCAGCTTAGGCGGATCTAGCAATCAGCCCCAGCATTTT,CASSLGGSSNQPQHF
TRBJ2-5,NA,NA,TRBV25-1,TGTGCCAGCATGCCCCATACTTACCGAGAGACCCAGTACTTC,CASMPHTYRETQYF
TRBJ2-3,NA,TRBD2,TRBV27,TGTGCCAGCAGCCCGATCGGGGGGGTAACAGATACGCAGTATTTT,CASSPIGGVTDTQYF
TRBJ2-2,NA,NA,TRBV4-3,TGCGCCAGCAGCGAAGAGGGGCCCACCGGGGAGCTGTTTTTT,CASSEEGPTGELFF
TRBJ2-1,NA,TRBD1,TRBV7-9,TGTGCCAGCAGCGCCTCGACAGGGGGCATCGGCAATGAGCAGTTCTTC,CASSASTGGIGNEQFF
TRBJ1-5,once,TRBD1,TRBV28,TGTGCCAGCAGTCCCACTGACAGGGTAGGGGGCAATCAGCCCCAGCATTTT,CASSPTDRVGGNQPQHF
TRBJ2-3,once,NA,TRBV7-6,TGTGCCAGCAGCTTAGCGGTAGGGGGGGGGCGTGGCACAGATACGCAGTATTTT,CASSLAVGGGRGTDTQYF
TRBJ2-5,few,NA,TRBV10-3,TGTGCCATCAGTGAGTTTCCTGTAAACCAAGAGACCCAGTACTTC,CAISEFPVNQETQYF
TRBJ2-7,few,NA,TRBV9,TGTGCCAGCAGCGTAGACAGCTCCTACGAGCAGTACTTC,CASSVDSSYEQYF
TRBJ2-6,NA,NA,TRBV4-3,TGCGCCAGCAGCCAAGAGGACAGAAGCTCTGGGGCCAACGTCCTGACTTTC,CASSQEDRSSGANVLTF
TRBJ1-1,NA,NA,TRBV28,TGTGCCAGCAGTTTTTCCGGCGGTAAAGGTTACACTGAAGCTTTCTTT,CASSFSGGKGYTEAFF
TRBJ2-5,NA,TRBD1,TRBV7-8,TGTGCCAGCAGCTTTCGGGACAGGGGCGAGACCCAGTACTTC,CASSFRDRGETQYF
TRBJ1-1,NA,NA,TRBV4-3,TGCGCCAGCAGCCAAGGGCAAAAGACTGAAGCTTTCTTT,CASSQGQKTEAFF
TRBJ2-2,few,TRBD1,TRBV4-3,TGCGCCAGCAGCCAATCGCCCCCCGACAGGGCGGACGGGGAGCTGTTTTTT,CASSQSPPDRADGELFF
TRBJ1-2,NA,NA,TRBV18,TGTGCCAGCTCACCGGAGGGGGGGGAGGACTATGGCTACACCTTC,CASSPEGGEDYGYTF
TRBJ1-2,once,TRBD1,TRBV11-2,TGTGCCAGCAGCTTAGCAGGACAGGGGTGCAACTATGGCTACACCTTC,CASSLAGQGCNYGYTF
TRBJ1-2,NA,TRBD1,TRBV6-1,TGTGCCAGCAGTGAAGCGAAGGAGACAGGGAAACGGAGCTACACCTTC,CASSEAKETGKRSYTF
TRBJ2-7,NA,NA,TRBV12-2,TGTGCAAGTCGCCATGACAGGAGTTACGAGCAGTACTTC,CASRHDRSYEQYF
TRBJ2-1,NA,TRBD2,TRBV30,TGTGCCTGCCCCACGGGGCTAGCGGGTTTGAGCTGGCAGTTCTTC,CACPTGLAGLSWQFF
TRBJ2-1,NA,NA,TRBV4-2,TGTGCCAGCAGCCAAGACGCCCCCTACCGCTCCTACAATGAGCAGTTCTTC,CASSQDAPYRSYNEQFF
TRBJ2-7,NA,TRBD2,TRBV2,TGTGCCAGCAGCTTAGCGGGGATCACCTACGAGCAGTACTTC,CASSLAGITYEQYF
TRBJ2-5,NA,TRBD2,TRBV4-2,TGTGCCAGCAGCCAAGAGGCTGGGGTAGCGGGAGATGTGGAGACCCAGTACTTC,CASSQEAGVAGDVETQYF
TRBJ1-2,once,TRBD1,TRBV5-4,TGTGCCAGCAGCTTGGAAGCCGGGACAGTTAACTATGGCTACACCTTC,CASSLEAGTVNYGYTF
TRBJ2-7,NA,TRBD1,TRBV11-2,TGTGCCAGCAGCTTAGCCTTCCGACAGGGGTTCTCCTACGAGCAGTACTTC,CASSLAFRQGFSYEQYF
TRBJ2-6,NA,NA,TRBV30,TGTGCCAGAGACAGCTCTGGGGCCAACGTCCTGACTTTC,CARDSSGANVLTF
TRBJ2-7,NA,TRBD1,TRBV20-1,TGCAGTGCGGGACAGAACTACGAGCAGTACTTC,CSAGQNYEQYF
TRBJ2-7,NA,TRBD2,TRBV11-2,TGTGCCAGCAGCCCCTTCCTAGCGGGAGGGTCCTACGAGCAGTACTTC,CASSPFLAGGSYEQYF
TRBJ2-3,few,TRBD2,TRBV6-5,TGTGCCAGCAGTGGACTAGCGGGGTCCACAGATACGCAGTATTTT,CASSGLAGSTDTQYF
TRBJ1-4,NA,NA,TRBV5-1,TGCGCCAGCAGCTTGGCGGGGGGGGAAGAGGAAAAACTGTTTTTT,CASSLAGGEEEKLFF
TRBJ2-7,NA,TRBD2,TRBV11-2,TGTGCCAGCAGCTTCCCTTGGACTAGTGCATGGTACGAGCAGTACTTC,CASSFPWTSAWYEQYF
TRBJ2-1,NA,TRBD2,TRBV30,TGTGCCTGGAGTGGTCCTTCCCCTAGCGGGAGAGACGTTGATGAGCAGTTCTTC,CAWSGPSPSGRDVDEQFF
TRBJ2-2,NA,TRBD2,TRBV30,TGTGCCTGGAGTACTAGCGGGGGCACCGGGGAGCTGTTTTTT,CAWSTSGGTGELFF
TRBJ1-1,NA,NA,TRBV14,TGTGCCAGCAGCCAAGATGCCCATTCGGGGCCGGGGGGTCCCACTGAAGCTTTCTTT,CASSQDAHSGPGGPTEAFF
TRBJ2-5,NA,TRBD2,TRBV5-5,TGTGCCAGCAGCCCGGGGACTAGCGATTGGGAGACCCAGTACTTC,CASSPGTSDWETQYF
TRBJ2-7,NA,TRBD2,TRBV10-1,TGCGCCAGCAGTGAGTTCACCGCGGGAGGTCTGTACGAGCAGTACTTC,CASSEFTAGGLYEQYF
TRBJ2-7,NA,NA,TRBV7-2,TGTGCCAGCAGCCACGGCGGCGAGCAGTACTTC,CASSHGGEQYF
TRBJ2-7,NA,TRBD1,TRBV30,TGTGCCTGGAGTGTACCGCGGACAGGGGGACACGAGCAGTACTTC,CAWSVPRTGGHEQYF
TRBJ1-2,once,TRBD1,TRBV28,TGTGCCAGCAGTTTGAAGGTTCGGGGACAGGACTATGGCTACACCTTC,CASSLKVRGQDYGYTF
TRBJ2-1,once,NA,TRBV6-5,TGTGCCAGTTCTAAGGGGGGAGGGGAATACAATGAGCAGTTCTTC,CASSKGGGEYNEQFF
TRBJ2-5,NA,NA,TRBV6-6,TGTGCCAGTTCGGTCCTGGACCCGAGGGAGCAGTACTTC,CASSVLDPREQYF
TRBJ2-7,NA,NA,TRBV11-2,TGTGCCAGCAGCTTAGGACCCCCGCGGGGTCCCTACGAGCAGTACTTC,CASSLGPPRGPYEQYF
TRBJ2-3,NA,TRBD2,TRBV5-4,TGTGCCAGCAGCTTGGTAGGGACTAGCGGGCCTAGCACAGATACGCAGTATTTT,CASSLVGTSGPSTDTQYF
TRBJ2-7,NA,TRBD1,TRBV28,TGTGCCAGCAGCTCACGGGGGACAGGGTTCTCATACGAGCAGTACTTC,CASSSRGTGFSYEQYF
TRBJ2-3,NA,NA,TRBV7-2,TGTGCCAGCAGCTTGGTAGGGGCAGATACGCAGTATTTT,CASSLVGADTQYF
TRBJ2-5,NA,NA,TRBV4-1,TGCGCCAGCAGCCAAGATGCCCAGCGGAGGGGGACCCAGTACTTC,CASSQDAQRRGTQYF
TRBJ2-1,NA,TRBD2,TRBV28,TGTGCCAGCGACACGGGGGGACTAGCGGGAGGGCCGGTAGACTCCTACAATGAGCAGTTCTTC,CASDTGGLAGGPVDSYNEQFF
TRBJ2-7,NA,TRBD2,TRBV4-3,TGCGCCAGCAGCCAAGAGAGGGAGACTAGCGGGAGGTCCTACGAGCAGTACTTC,CASSQERETSGRSYEQYF
TRBJ1-4,NA,NA,TRBV14,TGTGCCAGCAGCCAAGAACGGTCAACTAATGAAAAACTGTTTTTT,CASSQERSTNEKLFF
TRBJ2-1,once,NA,TRBV6-4,TGTGCCAGCACCGTCCGAGGCCATGAGCAGTTCTTC,CASTVRGHEQFF
TRBJ1-1,NA,NA,TRBV27,TGTGCCAGCAGTTCCTCGACGCAGGCCATGAACACTGAAGCTTTCTTT,CASSSSTQAMNTEAFF
TRBJ2-2,NA,TRBD2,TRBV7-6,TGTGCCAGCAGCTTAAGAGAGGCAGGAGGGGTAGCGGGCCCGGGCACCGGGGAGCTGTTTTTT,CASSLREAGGVAGPGTGELFF
TRBJ2-3,NA,NA,TRBV28,TGTGCCAGCAGTAGGGACTTCGGCCCCGTCCCATATACGCAGTATTTT,CASSRDFGPVPYTQYF
TRBJ1-4,NA,NA,TRBV27,TGTGCCAGCAGGGGCCGGGACTCCCCACTGGGGACAACTAATGAAAAACTGTTTTTT,CASRGRDSPLGTTNEKLFF
TRBJ2-6,NA,NA,TRBV30,TGTGCCTGGAGTGTTACCGGCAGCCACCTTTCTTCAGGGTCTGGGGCCAACGTCCTGACTTTC,CAWSVTGSHLSSGSGANVLTF
TRBJ1-1,NA,TRBD1,TRBV5-1,TGCGCCAGCAGCTTGGGACAGGGGGTTTTTATGAACACTGAAGCTTTCTTT,CASSLGQGVFMNTEAFF
TRBJ2-1,NA,NA,TRBV29-1,TGCAGCTTTAGCGGATCCCTTTCCTACAATGAGCAGTTCTTC,CSFSGSLSYNEQFF
TRBJ2-1,NA,NA,TRBV15,TGTGCCACCAGCAGAGGGCAGGGGCTGACCTACAATGAGCAGTTCTTC,CATSRGQGLTYNEQFF